What follows is one T cell receptor beta chain and its context. Using immunoSEQ multiplex PCR, the repertoire was profiled, and TCRdb retains in-frame clones only, with some absent. The sample records hundreds of thousands of clones, approximately 84% being singletons. The age range of participants was about 18 to 95 years, with residence in some 25 US areas. Two negative PCRs, clearance, or symptom resolution had been documented for recovered Cohort 3 donors. This entry belongs to a study of blood T cell repertoires in COVID-19. Study overall: In each case, the material was cDNA or gDNA derived from T cells, B-cell-depleted T cells, or PBMCs.

The sample taken for sequencing was PBMCs or T cells enriched from blood (not recorded which). The TCR sequence derives from a man aged 18 to 35 who had recovered from COVID-19.

CDR3 DNA: TGTGCCAGCAGCCTTAGCGAGATGGCCTACAATGAGCAGTTCTTC. This gives the protein CASSLSEMAYNEQFF. The chain couples TRBV7-9 to TRBJ2-1; weak D call: TRBD2 (5 bases). This CDR3 is built from 15 residues. Trimming removed 5 bases at V and 2 bases at J, with 13 bases between. Germline loops: CDR1 SEHNR, CDR2 FQNEAQ (reference sequence).